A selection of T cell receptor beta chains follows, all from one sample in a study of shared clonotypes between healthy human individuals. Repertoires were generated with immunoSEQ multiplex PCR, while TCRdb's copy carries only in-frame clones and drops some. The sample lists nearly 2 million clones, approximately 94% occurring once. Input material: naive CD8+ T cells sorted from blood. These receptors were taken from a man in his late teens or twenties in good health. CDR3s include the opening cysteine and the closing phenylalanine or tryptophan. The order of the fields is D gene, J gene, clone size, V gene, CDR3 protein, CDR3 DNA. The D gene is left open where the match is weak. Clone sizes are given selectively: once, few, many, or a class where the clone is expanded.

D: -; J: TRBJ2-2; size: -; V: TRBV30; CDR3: CAWIAANTGELFF; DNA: TGTGCCTGGATAGCAGCGAACACCGGGGAGCTGTTTTTT
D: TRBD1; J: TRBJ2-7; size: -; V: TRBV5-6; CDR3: CASSLGRDRGKKKDEQYF; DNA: TGTGCCAGCAGCTTGGGGCGGGACAGGGGAAAAAAAAAGGACGAGCAGTACTTC
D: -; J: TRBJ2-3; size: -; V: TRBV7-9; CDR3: CASSPIRTGTIDTQYF; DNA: TGTGCCAGCAGCCCCATCCGGACCGGGACGATAGATACGCAGTATTTT
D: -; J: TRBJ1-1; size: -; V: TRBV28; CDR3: CASSTRALEVNTEAFF; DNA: TGTGCCAGCAGTACCAGGGCCCTGGAAGTGAACACTGAAGCTTTCTTT
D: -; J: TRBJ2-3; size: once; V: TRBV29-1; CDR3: CSVVRGGTQYF; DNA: TGCAGCGTTGTTAGGGGTGGGACGCAGTATTTT
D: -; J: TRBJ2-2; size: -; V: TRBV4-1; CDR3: CASSQGGTGYTGELFF; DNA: TGCGCCAGCAGCCAAGGGGGGACGGGGTACACCGGGGAGCTGTTTTTT
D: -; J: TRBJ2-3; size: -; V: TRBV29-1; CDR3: CSVHGDTQYF; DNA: TGCAGCGTTCATGGTGATACGCAGTATTTT
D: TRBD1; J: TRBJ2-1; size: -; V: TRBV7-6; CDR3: CASSSPGTGGYNEQFF; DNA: TGTGCCAGCAGCTCCCCCGGGACAGGGGGATACAATGAGCAGTTCTTC
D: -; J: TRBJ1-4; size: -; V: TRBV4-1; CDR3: CASSHVFLAATNEKLFF; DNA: TGCGCCAGCAGCCATGTGTTTCTAGCCGCAACTAATGAAAAACTGTTTTTT
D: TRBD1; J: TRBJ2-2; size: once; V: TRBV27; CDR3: CASTPFGQENTGELFF; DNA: TGTGCCAGCACCCCTTTCGGACAGGAGAACACCGGGGAGCTGTTTTTT
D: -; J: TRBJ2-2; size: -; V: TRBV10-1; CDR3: CASSVGANTGELFF; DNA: TGCGCCAGCAGTGTGGGAGCGAACACCGGGGAGCTGTTTTTT
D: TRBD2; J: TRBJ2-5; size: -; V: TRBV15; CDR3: CATSLAGATYQETQYF; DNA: TGTGCCACCAGCTTAGCGGGAGCCACGTACCAAGAGACCCAGTACTTC
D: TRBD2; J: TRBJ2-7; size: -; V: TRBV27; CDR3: CASSLAGSFYEQYF; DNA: TGTGCCAGCAGTCTAGCGGGTTCCTTCTACGAGCAGTACTTC
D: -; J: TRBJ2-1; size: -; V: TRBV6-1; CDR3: CASSEDGTYNEQFF; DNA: TGTGCCAGCAGTGAAGATGGGACATACAATGAGCAGTTCTTC
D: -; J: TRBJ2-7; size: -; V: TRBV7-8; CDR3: CASSLPRASGGHDDHEQYF; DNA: TGTGCCAGCAGCCTCCCCCGGGCATCCGGAGGCCATGACGACCACGAGCAGTACTTC
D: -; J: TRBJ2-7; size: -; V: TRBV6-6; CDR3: CASSRQSLSYEQYF; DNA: TGTGCCAGCAGCCGACAGAGTCTCTCCTACGAGCAGTACTTC
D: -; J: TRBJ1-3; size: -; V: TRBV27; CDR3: CASSMTAYPGNTIYF; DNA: TGTGCCAGCAGTATGACAGCTTACCCAGGAAACACCATATATTTT
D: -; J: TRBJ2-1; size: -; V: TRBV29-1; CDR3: CSVVGTKYNEQFF; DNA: TGCAGCGTTGTTGGAACAAAGTACAATGAGCAGTTCTTC
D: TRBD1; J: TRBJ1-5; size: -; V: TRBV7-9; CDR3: CASSPVGQSNQPQHF; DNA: TGTGCCAGCAGCCCCGTGGGACAGTCCAATCAGCCCCAGCATTTT
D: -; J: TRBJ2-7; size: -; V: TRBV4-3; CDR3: CASSQDRGRGYEQYF; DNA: TGCGCCAGCAGCCAAGATCGGGGCAGGGGATACGAGCAGTACTTC
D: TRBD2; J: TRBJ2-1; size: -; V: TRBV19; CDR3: CASSWTSGGGYNEQFF; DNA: TGTGCCAGTAGTTGGACTAGCGGGGGTGGATACAATGAGCAGTTCTTC
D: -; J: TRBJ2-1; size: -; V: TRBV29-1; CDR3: CSVEGASPREWNNEQFF; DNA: TGCAGCGTTGAAGGGGCTAGCCCCCGAGAATGGAACAATGAGCAGTTCTTC
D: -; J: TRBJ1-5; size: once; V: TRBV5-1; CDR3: CASSLLPDAGSQPQHF; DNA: TGCGCCAGCAGCTTGTTGCCGGACGCAGGGAGTCAGCCCCAGCATTTT
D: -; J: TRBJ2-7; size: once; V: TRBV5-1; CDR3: CASSLSGLGAYEQYF; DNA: TGCGCCAGCAGCCTCTCGGGTCTCGGGGCCTACGAGCAGTACTTC
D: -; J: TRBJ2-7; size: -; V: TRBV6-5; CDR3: CASSEDSSYEQYF; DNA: TGTGCCAGCAGTGAAGACAGCTCCTACGAGCAGTACTTC
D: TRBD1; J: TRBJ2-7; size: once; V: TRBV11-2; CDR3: CASSLAGTGAAYEQYF; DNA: TGTGCCAGCAGCTTAGCCGGGACAGGGGCAGCCTACGAGCAGTACTTC